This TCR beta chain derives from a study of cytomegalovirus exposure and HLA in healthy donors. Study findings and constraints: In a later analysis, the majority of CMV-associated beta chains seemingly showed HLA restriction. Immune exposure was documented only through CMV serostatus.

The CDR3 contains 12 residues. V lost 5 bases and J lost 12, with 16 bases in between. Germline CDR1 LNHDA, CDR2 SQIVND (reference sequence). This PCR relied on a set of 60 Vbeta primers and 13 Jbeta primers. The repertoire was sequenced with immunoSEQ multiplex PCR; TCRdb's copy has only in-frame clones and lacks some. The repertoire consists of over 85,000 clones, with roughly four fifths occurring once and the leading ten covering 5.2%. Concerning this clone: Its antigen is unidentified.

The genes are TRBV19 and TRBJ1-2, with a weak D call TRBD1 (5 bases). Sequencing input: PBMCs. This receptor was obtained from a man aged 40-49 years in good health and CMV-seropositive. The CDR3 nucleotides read TGTGCCAGTAGTCAAGGGGCCGGGGGTGACACCTTC. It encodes CASSQGAGGDTF.